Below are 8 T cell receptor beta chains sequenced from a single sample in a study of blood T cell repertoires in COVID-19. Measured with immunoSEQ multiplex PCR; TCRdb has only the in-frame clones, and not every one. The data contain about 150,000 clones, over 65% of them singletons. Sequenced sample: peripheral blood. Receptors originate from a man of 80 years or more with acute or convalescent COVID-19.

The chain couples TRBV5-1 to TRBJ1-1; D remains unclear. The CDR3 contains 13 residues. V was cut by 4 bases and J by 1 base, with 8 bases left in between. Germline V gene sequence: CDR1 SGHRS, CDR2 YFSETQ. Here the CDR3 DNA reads TGCGCCAGCAGCCCCCGTTCGAACACTGAAGCTTTCTTT. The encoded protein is CASSPRSNTEAFF.

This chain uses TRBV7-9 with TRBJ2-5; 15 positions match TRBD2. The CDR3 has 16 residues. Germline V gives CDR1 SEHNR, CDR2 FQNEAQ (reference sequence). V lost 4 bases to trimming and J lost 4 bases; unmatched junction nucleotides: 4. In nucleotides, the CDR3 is TGTGCCAGCAGCTCCGGACTAGCGGGGGGGCCAGAGACCCAGTACTTC. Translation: CASSSGLAGGPETQYF.

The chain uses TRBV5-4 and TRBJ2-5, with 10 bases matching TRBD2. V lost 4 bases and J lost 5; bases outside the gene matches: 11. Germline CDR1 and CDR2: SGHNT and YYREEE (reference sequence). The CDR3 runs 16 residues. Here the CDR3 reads CASSRGAGGEGETQYF. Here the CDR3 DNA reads TGTGCCAGCAGCCGCGGAGCGGGGGGGGAAGGCGAGACCCAGTACTTC.

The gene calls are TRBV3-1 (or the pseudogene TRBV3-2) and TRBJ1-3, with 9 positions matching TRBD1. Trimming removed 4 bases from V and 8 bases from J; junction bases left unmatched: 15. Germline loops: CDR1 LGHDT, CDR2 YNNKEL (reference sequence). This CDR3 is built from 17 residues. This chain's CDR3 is CASSRAAPGQGVDTIYF. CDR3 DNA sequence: TGTGCCAGCAGCCGGGCTGCCCCGGGACAGGGCGTAGACACCATATATTTT.

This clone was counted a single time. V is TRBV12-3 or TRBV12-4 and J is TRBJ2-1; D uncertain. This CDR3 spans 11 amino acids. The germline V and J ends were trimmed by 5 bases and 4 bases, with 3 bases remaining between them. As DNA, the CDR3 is TGTGCCAGCAGTCTATACAATGAGCAGTTCTTC. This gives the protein CASSLYNEQFF.

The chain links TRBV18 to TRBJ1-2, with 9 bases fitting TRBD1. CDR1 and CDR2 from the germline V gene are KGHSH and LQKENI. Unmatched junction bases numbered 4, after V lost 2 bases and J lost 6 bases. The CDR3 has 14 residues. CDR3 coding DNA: TGTGCCAGCTCACCAAACCGGGACAGGGATGGCTACACCTTC. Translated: CASSPNRDRDGYTF. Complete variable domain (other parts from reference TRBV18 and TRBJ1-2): NAGVMQNPRHLVRRRGQEARLRCSPMKGHSHVYWYRQLPEEGLKFMVYLQKENIIDESGMPKERFSAEFPKEGPSILRIQQVVRGDSAAYFCASSPNRDRDGYTFGSGTRLTVV.

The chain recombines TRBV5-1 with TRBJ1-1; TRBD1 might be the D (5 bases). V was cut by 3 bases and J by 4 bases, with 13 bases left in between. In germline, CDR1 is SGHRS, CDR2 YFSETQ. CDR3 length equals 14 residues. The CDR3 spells CASSSQASSTEAFF. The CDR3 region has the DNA TGCGCCAGCAGCTCACAGGCGTCGAGCACTGAAGCTTTCTTT.

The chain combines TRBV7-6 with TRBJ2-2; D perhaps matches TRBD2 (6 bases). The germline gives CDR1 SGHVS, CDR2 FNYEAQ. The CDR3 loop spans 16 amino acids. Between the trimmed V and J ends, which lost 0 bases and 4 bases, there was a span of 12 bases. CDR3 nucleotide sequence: TGTGCCAGCAGCTTAGCGGAGGGCGCGAGCACCGGGGAGCTGTTTTTT. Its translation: CASSLAEGASTGELFF.